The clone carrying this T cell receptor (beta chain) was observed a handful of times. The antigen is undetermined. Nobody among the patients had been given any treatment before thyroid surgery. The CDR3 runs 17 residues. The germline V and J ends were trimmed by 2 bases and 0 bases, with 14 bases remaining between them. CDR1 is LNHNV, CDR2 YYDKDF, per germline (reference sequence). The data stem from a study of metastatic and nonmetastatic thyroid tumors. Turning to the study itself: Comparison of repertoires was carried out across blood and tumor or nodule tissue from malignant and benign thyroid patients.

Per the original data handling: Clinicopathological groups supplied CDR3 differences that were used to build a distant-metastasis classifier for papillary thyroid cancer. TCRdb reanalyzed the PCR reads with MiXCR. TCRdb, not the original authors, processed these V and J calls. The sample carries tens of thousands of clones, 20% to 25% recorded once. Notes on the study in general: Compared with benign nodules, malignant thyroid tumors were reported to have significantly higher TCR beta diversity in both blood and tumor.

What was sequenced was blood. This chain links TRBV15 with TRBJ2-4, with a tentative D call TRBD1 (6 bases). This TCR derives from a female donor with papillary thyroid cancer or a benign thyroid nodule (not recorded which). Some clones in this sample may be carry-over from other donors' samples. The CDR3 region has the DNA TGTGCCACCAGCAGAATCCCGACAGGACTAGCCAAAAACATTCAGTACTTC. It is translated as CATSRIPTGLAKNIQYF.